One sample yielded the 12 T cell receptor beta chains listed below, sequenced in a study (dated by TCRdb to between 2015 and 2016). To prepare the library, RT-PCR was applied. TCRdb shows the sequencer as Illumina MiSeq. TCRdb redid the processing of the public reads, applying fastp at Q25 and MiXCR, and retained in-frame beta chains. Rows with one shared CDR3 protein collapse into an entry with the most common genes and DNA. The sample records fewer than 800,000 distinct CDR3 sequences, about 14% of which are singletons. The ten top clones hold about 3.9% of the sample. Specimen: memory CD4+ T cells from blood. The origin of the receptors is a female donor in good health, serving as a healthy control.

This clonotype has more than one count but fewer than ten. The V gene is TRBV28, the J gene TRBJ1-2; the D gene is possibly TRBD1 (5 bases). The germline V and J ends were trimmed by 5 bases and 3 bases, with 13 bases remaining between them. The CDR3 extends over 14 amino acids. Germline V CDR1 and CDR2: MDHEN, SYDVKM. In nucleotides, the CDR3 is TGTGCCAGCAGTGTCACCGGGACCCACTATGGCTACACCTTC. The encoded protein is CASSVTGTHYGYTF.

This clonotype was recorded many times. The chain carries TRBV7-2 and TRBJ2-5; 8 nucleotides line up with TRBD2. The germline V gene encodes CDR1 SGHTA and CDR2 FQGNSA. The trim removed 8 bases at V and 0 bases at J, leaving 11 bases unmatched. CDR3 length: 16 residues. CDR3 DNA: TGTGCCAGCCAACGGGATAGCGGGGTCTACCAAGAGACCCAGTACTTC. Its translation is CASQRDSGVYQETQYF. Full variable domain (rest looked up from reference TRBV7-2 and TRBJ2-5): GAGVSQSPSNKVTEKGKDVELRCDPISGHTALYWYRQSLGQGLEFLIYFQGNSAPDKSGLPSDRFSAERTGGSVSTLTIQRTQQEDSAVYLCASQRDSGVYQETQYFGPGTRLLVL.

This clonotype was counted only a few times. The chain couples TRBV4-2 to TRBJ2-4, with TRBD2 matching over 13 bases. Germline V lookup: CDR1 LGHNA, CDR2 YNFKEQ. The CDR3 consists of 19 residues. The V segment lost 0 bases and the J segment 2 bases; nucleotides outside the gene matches: 7. The CDR3 DNA sequence: TGTGCCAGCAGCCAAGATCGCGGACTAGCGGGAGTTACCAAAAACATTCAGTACTTC. Amino acids: CASSQDRGLAGVTKNIQYF.

This clonotype was found many times. The V gene is TRBV7-2, the J gene TRBJ2-1; 7 bases are shared with TRBD1. V trimming: 6 bases; J trimming: 7 bases; junction bases outside the gene matches: 3. Germline loops: CDR1 SGHTA, CDR2 FQGNSA. The CDR3 length is 12 residues. The CDR3: CASRTQGNEQFF. In DNA form, the CDR3 reads TGTGCCAGCAGAACACAGGGGAATGAGCAGTTCTTC.

This sequence joins TRBV7-2 and TRBJ2-5; D is unclear. Germline CDR1 and CDR2: SGHTA and FQGNSA. Trimming shortened V by 5 bases and J by 4 bases, and 14 bases separated the two germline ends. The CDR3 runs 14 residues. The CDR3 here is CASSPTVERETQYF. The CDR3 coding sequence is TGTGCCAGCAGCCCCACCGTGGAGAGAGAGACCCAGTACTTC.

The chain carries TRBV2 and TRBJ2-1, with 9 bases that match TRBD2. The CDR3 has 19 amino acids. Trimming at V came to 2 bases and at J to 0 bases, leaving 11 bases not matched to a gene. Germline CDR1 is SNHLY and CDR2 is FYNNEI. The CDR3 protein is CASSEKPGLAKSSYNEQFF. In DNA, the CDR3 is TGTGCCAGCAGTGAAAAGCCGGGACTAGCAAAAAGCTCCTACAATGAGCAGTTCTTC.

Ten or more counts support this clonotype. V gene TRBV29-1 combines with J gene TRBJ2-5; no firm D call. This CDR3 has 12 amino acids. Trimming removed 0 bases at V and 9 bases at J, with 11 bases between. Germline V gene lookup returns CDR1 SQVTM and CDR2 ANQGSEA. DNA of the CDR3: TGCAGCGTTGAAGACCTCTCAAGCCCCCAGTACTTC. Its protein product is CSVEDLSSPQYF. Variable domain in full (rest from reference TRBV29-1 and TRBJ2-5): SAVISQKPSRDICQRGTSLTIQCQVDSQVTMMFWYRQQPGQSLTLIATANQGSEATYESGFVIDKFPISRPNLTFSTLTVSNMSPEDSSIYLCSVEDLSSPQYFGPGTRLLVL.

The V and J genes are TRBV15 and TRBJ2-3; TRBD2 is a possible D gene (5 bases). CDR3 length equals 13 residues. Per germline, CDR1 LNHNV and CDR2 YYDKDF (reference sequence). V was pared by 5 bases and J by 8 bases, with 14 bases between. This CDR3 reads CATSRPVLGTQYF. The CDR3 region has the DNA TGTGCCACCAGCCGCCCGGTACTAGGTACGCAGTATTTT.

The table lists this clonotype with a few counts. V and J are TRBV5-1 and TRBJ2-7; tentative D call: TRBD1 (6 bases). The germline gives CDR1 SGHRS, CDR2 YFSETQ. The CDR3 extends over 15 amino acids. V shed 0 bases and J shed 2 bases, with 12 bases lying between them. The CDR3 region is CASSLEGEITYEQYF. CDR3 coding DNA: TGCGCCAGCAGCTTGGAGGGGGAGATCACCTACGAGCAGTACTTC.

The sample holds a few counts of this clonotype. The gene calls are TRBV6-2 or TRBV6-3 and TRBJ2-7; D is ambiguous. The CDR3 is made up of 16 amino acids. Trimming removed 2 bases from V and 2 bases from J, with 16 bases in between. The V gene's germline CDR1 is MNHEY and CDR2 SVGEGT. The CDR3 loop is CASSYSRQYSTYEQYF. Written as DNA, the CDR3 is TGTGCCAGCAGTTACAGTCGGCAGTACTCGACCTACGAGCAGTACTTC.

The chain recombines TRBV12-3 or TRBV12-4 with TRBJ2-2; 8 nucleotides align to TRBD1. V was pared by 5 bases and J by 4 bases, with 9 bases of the junction left unmatched. The CDR3 loop spans 16 amino acids. This CDR3 reads CASSDPQGGGTGELFF. The CDR3 nucleotides read TGTGCCAGCAGTGACCCACAGGGGGGAGGCACCGGGGAGCTGTTTTTT.

This clonotype was observed a few times. The chain links TRBV11-3 to TRBJ2-1, with 10 bases fitting TRBD2. CDR3 size: 16 residues. CDR1 and CDR2 from the germline V gene are SGHNT and YENEEA. V lost 1 base and J lost 7; bases outside the gene matches: 7. This chain's CDR3 is CASSLGPGLARNEQFF. The CDR3 DNA follows: TGTGCCAGCAGCTTAGGGCCGGGACTAGCGCGTAATGAGCAGTTCTTC.